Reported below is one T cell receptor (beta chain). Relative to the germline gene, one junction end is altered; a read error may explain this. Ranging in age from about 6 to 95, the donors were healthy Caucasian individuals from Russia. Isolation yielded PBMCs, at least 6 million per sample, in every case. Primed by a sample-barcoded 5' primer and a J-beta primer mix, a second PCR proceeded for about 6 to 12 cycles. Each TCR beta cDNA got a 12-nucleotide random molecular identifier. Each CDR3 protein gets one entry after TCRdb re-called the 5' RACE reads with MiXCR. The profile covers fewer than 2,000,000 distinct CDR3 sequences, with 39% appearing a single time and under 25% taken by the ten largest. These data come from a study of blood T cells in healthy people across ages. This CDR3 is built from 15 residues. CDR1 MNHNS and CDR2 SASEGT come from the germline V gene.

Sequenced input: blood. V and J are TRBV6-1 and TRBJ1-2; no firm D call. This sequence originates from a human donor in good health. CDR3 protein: CASSKAVSGVRGYTF. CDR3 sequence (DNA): TGTGCCAGCAGTAAAGCGGTCAGCGGAGTAAGGGGCTACACCTTC.